Listed below are T cell receptor beta chains from one sample, sequenced in a study of lymphopenia after photon versus proton radiotherapy. TCRdb's copy holds only in-frame clones and misses some; the assay was immunoSEQ multiplex PCR. This table has about 34,000 clones, over 75% appearing once. The sample was peripheral blood, taken from a patient treated with proton-based radiotherapy. The receptors here all came from a woman in her sixties or seventies with pancreatic cancer. The CDR3 runs from the conserved cysteine through the conserved F or W. A D gene is named only where the DNA matches it firmly. Size values are once, few and many counts, or a class for expanded clones, and some rows have none.

J gene,V gene,clone size,D gene,CDR3 protein,CDR3 DNA
TRBJ1-1,TRBV4-2,-,-,CASSQMDLAEAFF,TGTGCCAGCAGCCAGATGGATTTGGCTGAAGCTTTCTTT
TRBJ1-2,TRBV27,-,TRBD1,CASSKGDRAGYTF,TGTGCCAGCTCCAAGGGGGACAGGGCTGGCTACACCTTC
TRBJ2-7,TRBV11-3,-,-,CASSPIGGGQGAGEQYF,TGTGCCAGCAGTCCAATAGGAGGTGGTCAGGGTGCAGGGGAGCAGTACTTC
TRBJ2-6,TRBV19,-,TRBD1,CASSHRGPQVAGANVLTF,TGTGCCAGTAGCCACAGGGGCCCTCAGGTTGCTGGGGCCAACGTCCTGACTTTC
TRBJ2-3,TRBV6-5,-,-,CASSSHGGSTDTQYF,TGTGCCAGCAGTTCACACGGCGGGAGCACAGATACGCAGTATTTT
TRBJ2-1,TRBV7-3,-,-,CASSPESSRKEQFF,TGTGCCAGCAGCCCCGAATCGTCCCGAAAGGAGCAGTTCTTC
TRBJ1-5,TRBV30,few,-,CAWSVQDNQPQHF,TGTGCCTGGAGTGTACAGGACAATCAGCCCCAGCATTTT
TRBJ2-7,TRBV12-5,-,TRBD2,CASGLIASGRSYEQYF,TGTGCTAGTGGTTTGATCGCTAGCGGGAGATCCTACGAGCAGTACTTC
TRBJ2-3,TRBV11-2,-,-,CASSFLVLYSSTDTQYF,TGTGCCAGCAGCTTCTTGGTTTTGTACTCTAGCACAGATACGCAGTATTTT
TRBJ2-7,TRBV28,-,TRBD1,CASLLGSLSGTGGEQYF,TGTGCCAGCCTCCTGGGGTCCTTGTCCGGGACAGGGGGCGAGCAGTACTTC
TRBJ2-7,TRBV28,-,-,CASTKYRGGVYEQYF,TGTGCCAGCACCAAATACAGGGGGGGTGTTTACGAGCAGTACTTC
TRBJ2-5,TRBV7-2,-,-,CASSLDSGEWETQYF,TGTGCCAGCAGCTTAGATTCGGGAGAGTGGGAGACCCAGTACTTC
TRBJ1-5,TRBV19,-,-,CASSIGTGSNQPQHF,TGTGCCAGTAGTATAGGAACAGGGAGCAATCAGCCCCAGCATTTT
TRBJ2-5,TRBV19,-,TRBD1,CASSPRDRGRRETQYF,TGTGCCAGTAGTCCCCGGGACAGGGGGCGGAGGGAGACCCAGTACTTC
TRBJ2-3,TRBV15,-,TRBD1,CATSRGQGDMDTQYF,TGTGCCACCAGCAGAGGACAGGGGGATATGGATACGCAGTATTTT
TRBJ1-2,TRBV19,-,-,CASSIDPGIGYTF,TGTGCCAGTAGTATAGATCCCGGCATCGGCTACACCTTC
TRBJ2-4,TRBV10-3,-,TRBD2,CAISESTGLAGSYIQYF,TGTGCCATCAGTGAGTCGACAGGACTAGCGGGATCTTACATTCAGTACTTC
TRBJ2-1,TRBV7-9,-,-,CASSPRPGENEQFF,TGTGCCAGCAGCCCTAGACCCGGGGAGAATGAGCAGTTCTTC
TRBJ2-7,TRBV18,few,TRBD2,CASSPRGLEEQYF,TGTGCCAGCTCACCAAGAGGACTAGAGGAGCAGTACTTC
TRBJ2-3,TRBV10-3,-,-,CAIRDTGLDTQYF,TGTGCCATCAGGGACACGGGACTAGATACGCAGTATTTT
TRBJ1-2,TRBV27,-,-,CASSFSGGFGYTF,TGTGCCAGCAGTTTTTCTGGGGGCTTCGGCTACACCTTC
TRBJ1-1,TRBV7-2,-,-,CASSVDNGVQAFF,TGTGCCAGCAGCGTCGACAATGGGGTCCAAGCTTTCTTT
TRBJ2-2,TRBV4-3,-,-,CASSHEHSGELFF,TGCGCCAGCAGCCATGAACACAGCGGGGAGCTGTTTTTT
TRBJ2-1,TRBV7-3,-,-,CASSSDGRSSYNEQFF,TGTGCCAGCAGCTCCGACGGACGGAGCTCCTACAATGAGCAGTTCTTC
TRBJ1-2,TRBV30,-,-,CAWSQGLGGYTF,TGTGCCTGGAGTCAGGGTTTGGGTGGCTACACCTTC
TRBJ1-5,TRBV7-2,once,-,CASSPGGGTSVTAQHF,TGTGCCAGCAGCCCGGGAGGAGGGACCTCGGTCACGGCCCAGCATTTT
TRBJ2-5,TRBV5-1,once,-,CASSLEGGKETQYF,TGCGCCAGCAGCTTGGAGGGGGGGAAGGAGACCCAGTACTTC
TRBJ2-5,TRBV5-8,-,-,CASSLFGEETQYF,TGTGCCAGCAGCTTGTTTGGGGAAGAGACCCAGTACTTC
TRBJ2-3,TRBV7-2,-,TRBD1,CASSIQGTDTQYF,TGTGCCAGCAGTATACAGGGGACAGATACGCAGTATTTT
TRBJ2-1,TRBV18,-,TRBD2,CASSETLAGGTDEQFF,TGTGCCAGCTCAGAAACCCTAGCGGGAGGTACGGATGAGCAGTTCTTC
TRBJ2-5,TRBV19,-,-,CASSTGQTQETQYF,TGTGCCAGTAGTACCGGACAGACCCAAGAGACCCAGTACTTC
TRBJ1-1,TRBV7-2,once,TRBD1,CASSIRQGGVAFF,TGTGCCAGCAGCATTCGACAGGGTGGAGTAGCTTTCTTT
TRBJ1-4,TRBV2,-,TRBD1,CASSPQGAKNEKLFF,TGTGCCAGCAGCCCGCAGGGGGCGAAAAATGAAAAACTGTTTTTT
TRBJ1-1,TRBV5-4,-,-,CASSLARQNTEAFF,TGTGCCAGCAGCTTGGCTAGGCAGAACACTGAAGCTTTCTTT
TRBJ1-1,TRBV25-1,-,-,CASSFSRVNTEAFF,TGTGCCAGCAGTTTCTCTCGGGTTAACACTGAAGCTTTCTTT
TRBJ1-2,TRBV11-3,once,TRBD1,CASSLQGSDGYTF,TGTGCCAGCAGCCTACAGGGGTCTGATGGCTACACCTTC
TRBJ2-2,TRBV14,few,-,CASSQGLNGELFF,TGTGCCAGCAGCCAAGGATTAAATGGGGAGCTGTTTTTT
TRBJ1-6,TRBV4-3,-,-,CASSPELGRTYNSPLHF,TGCGCCAGCAGCCCCGAACTAGGAAGGACCTATAATTCACCCCTCCACTTT
TRBJ2-1,TRBV27,-,TRBD2,CASSSPGLAPSNEQFF,TGTGCCAGCAGTTCACCGGGACTAGCGCCATCCAATGAGCAGTTCTTC
TRBJ2-1,TRBV11-3,-,TRBD2,CASSSLAGNNEQFF,TGTGCCAGCAGCTCCCTAGCGGGAAACAATGAGCAGTTCTTC
TRBJ1-5,TRBV2,-,-,CASRGYSNQPQHF,TGTGCCAGCAGGGGTTATAGCAATCAGCCCCAGCATTTT
TRBJ2-7,TRBV20-1,-,-,CSARSSYEQYF,TGCAGTGCTAGAAGTTCCTACGAGCAGTACTTC
TRBJ1-2,TRBV5-1,once,-,CASSSGHRLANYGYTF,TGCGCCAGCAGCTCGGGACACCGGTTAGCTAACTATGGCTACACCTTC
TRBJ2-5,TRBV7-9,-,-,CASSQSGRETQYF,TGTGCCAGCAGCCAGAGCGGTAGGGAGACCCAGTACTTC
TRBJ2-5,TRBV28,-,TRBD2,CASRVAGGGLETQYF,TGTGCCAGCAGAGTGGCGGGAGGGGGTTTGGAGACCCAGTACTTC
TRBJ1-3,TRBV7-8,-,-,CASSLTRASAKVPGNTIYF,TGTGCCAGCAGCCTAACGCGGGCCTCCGCTAAAGTCCCTGGAAACACCATATATTTT
TRBJ2-4,TRBV28,-,TRBD1,CASSGQGLGVIQYF,TGTGCCAGCAGCGGACAGGGGTTGGGTGTCATTCAGTACTTC
TRBJ1-6,TRBV6-5,-,TRBD1,CASSYGTEGSPLHF,TGTGCCAGCAGCTACGGGACAGAGGGTTCACCCCTCCACTTT
TRBJ2-7,TRBV2,-,-,CASSRDLTSPEQYF,TGTGCCAGCAGCCGGGACCTTACCTCGCCCGAGCAGTACTTC
TRBJ1-2,TRBV5-1,-,TRBD1,CASSQKGAGDGYTF,TGCGCCAGCAGCCAAAAGGGGGCAGGGGATGGCTACACCTTC
TRBJ1-5,TRBV30,-,-,CAWRHAGGAGNQPQHF,TGTGCCTGGAGACACGCTGGGGGGGCTGGGAATCAGCCCCAGCATTTT
TRBJ2-7,TRBV6-1,once,-,CASSARTDLYEQYF,TGTGCCAGCAGTGCCCGGACAGATCTCTACGAGCAGTACTTC
TRBJ2-3,TRBV21-1,-,-,CASSNPSGGVGTDTQYF,TGTGCCAGCAGCAACCCTAGCGGAGGTGTGGGTACAGATACGCAGTATTTT
TRBJ2-1,TRBV15,-,-,CATSRSDRGYNEQFF,TGTGCCACCAGCAGATCAGATAGGGGATACAATGAGCAGTTCTTC